The 22 T cell receptor beta chains in this list originate from one sample, sequenced in a study of blood T cell repertoires in COVID-19. The protocol was immunoSEQ multiplex PCR, while the TCRdb copy is restricted to in-frame clones and leaves out a portion. The sample gives roughly 150,000 clones, roughly 84% of which show up once; approximately 10% is in the top ten. The sequenced sample was peripheral blood. These TCRs come from a man between 65 and 85 years old with active or convalescent COVID-19.

The rearrangement links TRBV19 to TRBJ1-5, with 12 bases fitting TRBD1. The CDR3 length is 17 residues. Germline V CDR1 and CDR2: LNHDA, SQIVND (reference sequence). With V trimmed by 6 bases and J by 4 bases, 10 bases remained unmatched. The CDR3 DNA reads as TGTGCCAGTAGGCCCCGGGGACAGGGGGCCTGGAATCAGCCCCAGCATTTT. It is translated as CASRPRGQGAWNQPQHF.

The genes are TRBV18 and TRBJ2-7; 7 bases are a match to TRBD2. This CDR3 contains 15 residues. From germline, CDR1 is KGHSH and CDR2 LQKENI. Trimming cost V 2 bases and J 7 bases; bases outside gene matches: 11. In DNA, the CDR3 is TGTGCCAGCTCACCAAAGGCGGGAGCGATAGAAGAGCAGTACTTC. This translates into CASSPKAGAIEEQYF.

This chain joins TRBV4-3 and TRBJ1-5; TRBD1 matches at 10 bases. The CDR3 has 15 residues. Germline loops: CDR1 LGHNA, CDR2 YSLEER. After removal of 3 bases from V and 4 bases from J, the junction contained 3 bases not matched to a gene. CDR3 sequence reads: CASSHGTGDNQPQHF. CDR3 DNA: TGCGCCAGCAGCCACGGGACAGGGGATAATCAGCCCCAGCATTTT.

CDR3 protein: CASTLATSTDTQYF. CDR3 nucleotide sequence: TGCGCCAGCACTTTAGCGACTAGCACAGATACGCAGTATTTT. The genes are TRBV5-1 and TRBJ2-3; possible D gene TRBD2, 5 bases. Trimming removed 6 bases from V and 0 bases from J, with 11 bases in between. Germline loops: CDR1 SGHRS, CDR2 YFSETQ. The CDR3 runs 14 residues.

This chain uses TRBV13 with TRBJ1-3; no firm D call. The CDR3 is 15 residues long. The V and J ends lost 0 bases and 0 bases respectively, with 6 bases between them. Germline CDR1 PRHDT, CDR2 FYEKMQ (reference sequence). The CDR3 DNA is TGTGCCAGCAGCTTAGGGCAGGACTCTGGAAACACCATATATTTT. Translated: CASSLGQDSGNTIYF.

The chain uses TRBV6-6 and TRBJ1-1, with a possible D match to TRBD1 (6 bases). Germline values: CDR1 MNHNY, CDR2 SVGAGI (reference sequence). There are 14 residues in the CDR3. Trimming cost V 2 bases and J 4 bases, with 11 bases left between them. The CDR3 DNA follows: TGTGCCAGCAGTTACGACAGGATCTCCACTGAAGCTTTCTTT. Translating it yields CASSYDRISTEAFF.

This clone has only one observation. CDR3 residues: CASSFPPDTDLHF. In DNA, the CDR3 is TGTGCCAGCAGTTTCCCCCCTGACACGGACCTCCACTTT. This chain connects TRBV28 to TRBJ1-6, with D uncertain. The CDR3 is 13 amino acids. V shed 3 bases and J shed 15 bases, with 15 bases lying between them. Germline-derived CDR1 and CDR2 are MDHEN and SYDVKM.

The chain employs TRBV5-1 and TRBJ1-5; 7 nucleotides match TRBD1. The V gene end was trimmed by 0 bases and the J gene end by 5 bases; junction bases not matched to a gene: 5. The CDR3 length is 15 residues. The V gene's germline CDR1 is SGHRS and CDR2 YFSETQ. CDR3 region: CASSLGDSLDQPQHF. CDR3 in DNA: TGCGCCAGCAGCTTGGGGGACAGTCTAGATCAGCCCCAGCATTTT.

The V call is TRBV27, the J call TRBJ1-1, with TRBD1 identical over 7 bases. This CDR3 region has 14 residues. Germline CDR1 reads MNHEY; CDR2 reads SMNVEV (reference sequence). The trim removed 5 bases at V and 2 bases at J, leaving 5 bases unmatched. For the CDR3, the DNA is TGTGCCAGCAGTACCCGGACAGGAAACACTGAAGCTTTCTTT. Translating it yields CASSTRTGNTEAFF.

The V call is TRBV9, the J call TRBJ1-5, with 8 bases that match TRBD1. The CDR3 length is 14 residues. The V and J ends lost 3 bases and 4 bases, in that order; junction bases with no gene match: 3. CDR1 is SGDLS and CDR2 is YYNGEE in the germline V gene. The CDR3 is CASSAGQGNQPQHF. The CDR3 DNA reads as TGTGCCAGCAGCGCAGGACAGGGAAATCAGCCCCAGCATTTT. The full variable domain, with the rest looked up from reference TRBV9 and TRBJ1-5, is DSGVTQTPKHLITATGQRVTLRCSPRSGDLSVYWYQQSLDQGLQFLIQYYNGEERAKGNILERFSAQQFPDLHSELNLSSLELGDSALYFCASSAGQGNQPQHFGDGTRLSIL.

The chain employs TRBV5-1 and TRBJ2-1; 15 nucleotides align to TRBD2. With 4 bases clipped from V and 6 bases from J, the junction kept 2 bases outside the gene matches. Germline V gene data show CDR1 as SGHRS and CDR2 as YFSETQ. The length of the CDR3 is 15 residues. The DNA for the CDR3 is TGCGCCAGCAGCCCGGGACTAGCGGGAGGCAATGAGCAGTTCTTC. The encoded protein is CASSPGLAGGNEQFF.

Only a few counts were recorded for this clone. This sequence joins TRBV11-2 and TRBJ1-6, with no clear D. The V end lost 5 bases, the J end lost 10 bases, and 15 bases lay between the germline ends. Germline assignment: CDR1 SGHAT and CDR2 FQNNGV. The CDR3 runs to 14 residues. As DNA, the CDR3 is TGTGCCAGCAGCCCAAGCGGAAATCGGTCACCCCTCCACTTT. Its translation is CASSPSGNRSPLHF.

The V and J genes are TRBV5-1 and TRBJ2-4, with TRBD1 matching 7 bases. Germline values: CDR1 SGHRS, CDR2 YFSETQ. The CDR3 contains 16 residues. The junction had 8 bases not matched to a gene; V was cut back by 5 bases and J by 0 bases. The chain's CDR3 is CASSLQGILAKNIQYF. DNA for the CDR3: TGCGCCAGCAGTCTACAGGGGATACTAGCCAAAAACATTCAGTACTTC.

J is TRBJ2-2 and V is TRBV27, with 13 positions matching TRBD2. CDR1 and CDR2 from the germline V gene are MNHEY and SMNVEV (reference sequence). This CDR3 has 17 residues. The V gene end was trimmed by 5 bases and the J gene end by 0 bases; junction bases not matched to a gene: 3. DNA for the CDR3: TGTGCCAGCAGTCCGGGACTAGCGGGATCGAACACCGGGGAGCTGTTTTTT. Protein sequence: CASSPGLAGSNTGELFF.

The V gene is TRBV19, the J gene TRBJ2-7, with 7 bases that match TRBD1. The J segment lost 2 bases and the V segment lost 3 bases, leaving 4 bases of the junction unmatched. This CDR3 has 14 amino acids. Germline values: CDR1 LNHDA, CDR2 SQIVND (reference sequence). CDR3 sequence (DNA): TGTGCCAGTAGTATGACAGGGTCTACCTACGAGCAGTACTTC. This translates into CASSMTGSTYEQYF.

By sample share, this clone is medium-sized. The CDR3 DNA reads TGTGCCAGCAGTTACTCAGGCGCCCGGGTCCCCCACGAGCAGTACTTC. It yields the protein CASSYSGARVPHEQYF. The gene calls are TRBV6-2 or TRBV6-3 and TRBJ2-7; D gene uncertain. Germline loops: CDR1 MNHEY, CDR2 SVGEGT. V was pared by 0 bases and J by 5 bases, with 17 bases between. The CDR3 spans 16 residues.

This chain links TRBV7-2 with TRBJ1-1; D gene uncertain. Germline values: CDR1 SGHTA, CDR2 FQGNSA. Trimming took off 7 bases at V and 10 bases at J, with 16 bases between the two ends. CDR3 size: 12 residues. The CDR3 DNA sequence: TGTGCCAGCACCCAACGACCGCCGGGAGCTTTCTTT. Its protein product is CASTQRPPGAFF.

The rearrangement links TRBV7-3 to TRBJ2-3; TRBD2 aligns across 9 bases. The junction had 5 bases not matched to a gene; V was cut back by 4 bases and J by 3 bases. The CDR3 spans 15 residues. Germline loops: CDR1 SGHTA, CDR2 FQGTGA. Written as DNA, the CDR3 is TGTGCCAGCAGCTCCTCTAGCGGGACGACAGATACGCAGTATTTT. This encodes CASSSSSGTTDTQYF.

The V call is TRBV18, the J call TRBJ2-4; 10 positions agree with TRBD1. V was pared by 0 bases and J by 0 bases, with 2 bases of the junction left unmatched. The V gene's germline CDR1 is KGHSH and CDR2 LQKENI. The CDR3 extends over 17 amino acids. The DNA of the CDR3 is TGTGCCAGCTCACCACCGGGACAGGGGAAAGCCAAAAACATTCAGTACTTC. This codes for CASSPPGQGKAKNIQYF.

The chain couples TRBV29-1 to TRBJ2-1, with D perhaps matching TRBD1 (6 bases). Germline V gene lookup returns CDR1 SQVTM and CDR2 ANQGSEA. The CDR3 covers 14 residues. The ends were cut back, 7 bases at V and 9 bases at J, with 22 bases in the middle. The CDR3 DNA is TGCAGCGCCGTGGCGGCGGACAGCGCCCCTGAGCAGTTCTTC. Translation gives CSAVAADSAPEQFF.

This rearrangement joins TRBV7-2 to TRBJ2-3; tentatively, D is TRBD1 (5 bases). The CDR3 loop spans 15 amino acids. V lost 3 bases to trimming and J lost 2 bases, with 12 bases between them. Germline loops: CDR1 SGHTA, CDR2 FQGNSA. The CDR3 here is CASSLADTDTDTQYF. The CDR3 bases are TGTGCCAGCAGCTTGGCGGACACAGACACAGATACGCAGTATTTT.

The chain carries TRBV7-8 and TRBJ1-6; D gene unclear. Germline V gene lookup returns CDR1 SGHVS and CDR2 FQNEAQ. V dropped 1 base and J dropped 0 bases, with 4 bases sitting between them. This CDR3 spans 15 amino acids. The CDR3 protein is CASSLESSYNSPLHF. The CDR3 DNA sequence: TGTGCCAGCAGCTTAGAGAGCTCCTATAATTCACCCCTCCACTTT.